This is a list of T cell receptor beta chains from one sample in a study of shared clonotypes between healthy human individuals. Sequencing used immunoSEQ multiplex PCR; TCRdb keeps in-frame clones, though not all of them. The sample lists about 380,000 clones; 90% to 97% were seen once. Sequenced sample: memory CD8+ T cells sorted from blood. The receptors derive from a man aged 25-40 years in good health. Both conserved end residues are part of each CDR3. The D gene is left open where the match is weak.

.,TRBV7-9,TRBJ2-2,TGTGCCAGCAGCCCTAGGGCCACCGGGGAGCTGTTTTTT,CASSPRATGELFF
TRBD2,TRBV6-6,TRBJ2-1,TGTGCCAGCAGTCTACTAGCGGGAGCTAACAATGAGCAGTTCTTC,CASSLLAGANNEQFF
.,TRBV10-3,TRBJ2-1,TGTGCCATCAGTTTAATTGAAGCGGAGTACAATGAGCAGTTCTTC,CAISLIEAEYNEQFF
.,TRBV28,TRBJ2-5,TGTGCCAGCAGTTTCGGAGGGAGAGAGACCCAGTACTTC,CASSFGGRETQYF
.,TRBV30,TRBJ1-3,TGTGCCTGGAGTGTAGCTGGGGGAAACACCATATATTTT,CAWSVAGGNTIYF
.,TRBV5-4,TRBJ2-7,TGTGCCAGCAGCTTGGACCTCCTATCCTACGAGCAGTACTTC,CASSLDLLSYEQYF
TRBD2,TRBV5-8,TRBJ2-7,TGTGCCAGCAGCCCCGTACGACTAGCGGGGGGTAGGGACGAGCAGTACTTC,CASSPVRLAGGRDEQYF
.,TRBV4-2,TRBJ2-5,TGTGCCAGCAGCCAAGATCCCACGGAGGGGAGACAAGAGACCCAGTACTTC,CASSQDPTEGRQETQYF
TRBD2,TRBV11-1,TRBJ2-3,TGTGCCAGCAGCCCAGGGACTAGCGGGAATTTGGCAGATACGCAGTATTTT,CASSPGTSGNLADTQYF
.,TRBV6-5,TRBJ2-2,TGTGCCAGCAGCGCCTCTAGGGTCCCCGGGGAGCTGTTTTTT,CASSASRVPGELFF
.,TRBV20-1,TRBJ2-2,TGCAGTGCTAGCACGCCCGGGGAGCTGTTTTTT,CSASTPGELFF
TRBD2,TRBV25-1,TRBJ2-5,TGTGCCAGCCAGACTAGCGGGGGATACCAAGAGACCCAGTACTTC,CASQTSGGYQETQYF
.,TRBV20-1,TRBJ1-2,TGCAGTGCCCCCCGGGGGGATGGCTACACCTTC,CSAPRGDGYTF